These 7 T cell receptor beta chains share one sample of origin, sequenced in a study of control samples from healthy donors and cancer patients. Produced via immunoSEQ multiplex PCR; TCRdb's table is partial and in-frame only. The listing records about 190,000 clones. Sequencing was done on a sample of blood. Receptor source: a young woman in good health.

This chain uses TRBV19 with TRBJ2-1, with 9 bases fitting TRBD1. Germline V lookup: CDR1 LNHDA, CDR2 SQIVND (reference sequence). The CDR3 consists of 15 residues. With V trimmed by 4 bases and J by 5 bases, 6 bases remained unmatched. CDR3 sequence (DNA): TGTGCCAGTAGTAAGAGGGACAGGGTCCACAATGAGCAGTTCTTC. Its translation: CASSKRDRVHNEQFF. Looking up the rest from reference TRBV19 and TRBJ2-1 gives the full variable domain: DGGITQSPKYLFRKEGQNVTLSCEQNLNHDAMYWYRQDPGQGLRLIYYSQIVNDFQKGDIAEGYSVSREKKESFPLTVTSAQKNPTAFYLCASSKRDRVHNEQFFGPGTRLTVL.

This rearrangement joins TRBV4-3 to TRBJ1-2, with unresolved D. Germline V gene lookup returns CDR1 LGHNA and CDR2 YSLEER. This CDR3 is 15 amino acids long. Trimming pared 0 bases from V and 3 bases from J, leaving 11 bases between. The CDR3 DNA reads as TGCGCCAGCAGCCAAGAGCCGGACGGCGACTATGGCTACACCTTC. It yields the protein CASSQEPDGDYGYTF.

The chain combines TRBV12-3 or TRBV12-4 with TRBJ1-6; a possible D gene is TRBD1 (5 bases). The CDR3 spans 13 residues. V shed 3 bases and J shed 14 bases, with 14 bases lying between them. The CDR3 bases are TGTGCCAGCAGTTTTTTAGGGGTGATGTCCCTCCACTTT. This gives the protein CASSFLGVMSLHF.

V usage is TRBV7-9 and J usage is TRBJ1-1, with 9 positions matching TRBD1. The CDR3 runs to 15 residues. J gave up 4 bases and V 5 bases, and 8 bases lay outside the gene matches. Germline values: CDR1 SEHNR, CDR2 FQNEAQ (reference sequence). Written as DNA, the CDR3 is TGTGCCAGCAGCCCTGAGACAGGGGGGACCACTGAAGCTTTCTTT. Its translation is CASSPETGGTTEAFF.

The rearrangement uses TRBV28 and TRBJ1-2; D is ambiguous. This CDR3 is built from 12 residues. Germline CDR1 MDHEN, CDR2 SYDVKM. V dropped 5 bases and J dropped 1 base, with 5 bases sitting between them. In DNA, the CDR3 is TGTGCCAGCAGTCTTCGTAACTATGGCTACACCTTC. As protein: CASSLRNYGYTF.

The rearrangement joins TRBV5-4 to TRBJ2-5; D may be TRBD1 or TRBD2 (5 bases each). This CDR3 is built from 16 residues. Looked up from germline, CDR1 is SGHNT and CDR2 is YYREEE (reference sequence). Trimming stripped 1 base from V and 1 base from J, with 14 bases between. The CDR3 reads CASSLWGTGFQETQYF. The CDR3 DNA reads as TGTGCCAGCAGCTTGTGGGGGACGGGATTCCAAGAGACCCAGTACTTC.

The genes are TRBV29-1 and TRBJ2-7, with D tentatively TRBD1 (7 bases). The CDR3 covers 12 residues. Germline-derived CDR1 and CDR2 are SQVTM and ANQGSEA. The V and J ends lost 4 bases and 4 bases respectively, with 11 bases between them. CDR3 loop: CSVGEDRYEQYF. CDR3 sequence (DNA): TGCAGCGTTGGGGAGGACAGGTACGAGCAGTACTTC.